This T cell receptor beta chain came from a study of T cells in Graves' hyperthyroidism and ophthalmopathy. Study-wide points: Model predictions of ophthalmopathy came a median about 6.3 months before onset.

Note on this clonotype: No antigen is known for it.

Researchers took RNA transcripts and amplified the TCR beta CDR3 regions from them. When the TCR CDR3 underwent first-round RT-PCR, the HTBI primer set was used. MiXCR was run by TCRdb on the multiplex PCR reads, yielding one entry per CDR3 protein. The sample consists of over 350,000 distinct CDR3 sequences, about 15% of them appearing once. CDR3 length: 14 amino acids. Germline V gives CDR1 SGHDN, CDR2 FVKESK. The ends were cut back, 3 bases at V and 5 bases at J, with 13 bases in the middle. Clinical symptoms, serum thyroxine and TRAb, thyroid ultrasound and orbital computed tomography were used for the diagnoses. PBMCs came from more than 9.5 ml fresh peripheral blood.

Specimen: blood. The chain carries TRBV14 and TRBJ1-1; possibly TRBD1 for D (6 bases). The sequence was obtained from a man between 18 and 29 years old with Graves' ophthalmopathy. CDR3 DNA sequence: TGTGCCAGCAGCCATGGGAAGGGGGAGACTGAAGCTTTCTTT. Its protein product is CASSHGKGETEAFF.